The 30 T cell receptor beta chains below were found in one sample sequenced in a study of cytomegalovirus exposure and HLA in healthy donors. PCR used 60 Vbeta primers and 13 Jbeta primers. TCRdb's copy holds only in-frame clones and misses some; the assay was immunoSEQ multiplex PCR. The data show some 120,000 clones, 55% to 65% seen once. Input material: PBMCs. These receptors originate from a woman aged 25 to 45 in good health and CMV-seronegative.

The chain combines TRBV19 with TRBJ1-5; D possibly corresponds to TRBD1 (6 bases). Trimming took off 2 bases at V and 4 bases at J, with 12 bases between the two ends. This CDR3 is built from 15 residues. The germline V gene has CDR1 LNHDA and CDR2 SQIVND (reference sequence). Here the CDR3 reads CASSIPGTRNQPQHF. In nucleotides, the CDR3 is TGTGCCAGTAGTATACCCGGGACACGAAATCAGCCCCAGCATTTT.

This clone appeared a few times. The chain recombines TRBV5-1 with TRBJ1-2; D might be TRBD1 (5 bases). V was pared by 0 bases and J by 8 bases, with 14 bases between. CDR3 length: 14 amino acids. Germline CDR1 and CDR2: SGHRS and YFSETQ. The CDR3 protein is CASSLVNRSGGYTF. Written as DNA, the CDR3 is TGCGCCAGCAGCTTGGTAAACAGGAGCGGGGGCTACACCTTC.

The rearrangement links TRBV29-1 to TRBJ1-2; 8 bases are a match to TRBD1. V gave up 3 bases and J gave up 8 bases; unmatched junction bases: 8. The germline V gene encodes CDR1 SQVTM and CDR2 ANQGSEA. The CDR3 is 13 amino acids. The CDR3 bases are TGCAGCGTTGAGTATCAGGGGGCGAGGGGCTACACCTTC. Protein: CSVEYQGARGYTF.

V is TRBV10-2 and J is TRBJ2-3; 14 bases map to TRBD2. This CDR3 is 18 amino acids long. The V gene's germline CDR1 is WSHSY and CDR2 SAAADI. Unmatched junction bases numbered 10, after V lost 2 bases and J lost 6 bases. For the CDR3, the DNA is TGCGCCAGCAGTGAGAGGAGACTAGCGGGAGGGCCGAGGGATACGCAGTATTTT. The encoded protein is CASSERRLAGGPRDTQYF.

This rearrangement joins TRBV11-2 to TRBJ2-5; 9 bases line up with TRBD2. CDR1 is SGHAT, CDR2 FQNNGV, per germline. This CDR3 comprises 15 residues. V was clipped by 0 bases and J by 7 bases; unmatched bases: 6. The CDR3 DNA reads TGTGCCAGCAGCTTAGAGGGGACTAGCAGCGTGACCCAGTACTTC. It specifies CASSLEGTSSVTQYF.

This clone has a handful of counts. The CDR3, as DNA: TGTGCCATCGGCGGGAACTACAATGAGCAGTTCTTC. It yields the protein CAIGGNYNEQFF. The genes are TRBV10-3 and TRBJ2-1, with D possibly matching TRBD2 (6 bases). Germline V gene sequence: CDR1 ENHRY, CDR2 SYGVKD. There are 12 residues in the CDR3. The V and J ends lost 8 bases and 3 bases respectively, with 8 bases between them.

This clone appeared a few times. The chain has TRBV4-2 and TRBJ2-7, with 9 bases lining up with TRBD1. After removal of 0 bases from V and 0 bases from J, the junction contained 3 bases not matched to a gene. The CDR3 runs 16 residues. In germline, CDR1 is LGHNA, CDR2 YNFKEQ. CDR3 sequence: CASSQEMGQGSYEQYF. In DNA form, the CDR3 reads TGTGCCAGCAGCCAAGAAATGGGACAGGGCTCCTACGAGCAGTACTTC.

The chain employs TRBV7-6 and TRBJ2-7; D call uncertain. Germline CDR1 SGHVS, CDR2 FNYEAQ. Trimming took 0 bases from V and 3 from J, leaving 12 bases between them. This CDR3 has 15 amino acids. The chain's CDR3 is CASSLAGSENYEQYF. CDR3 bases: TGTGCCAGCAGCTTAGCCGGGTCGGAAAACTACGAGCAGTACTTC.

The chain couples TRBV7-6 to TRBJ2-3; TRBD1 agrees at 8 bases. This CDR3 comprises 14 residues. J was trimmed by 10 bases and V by 1 base; bases with no gene match: 7. The V gene's germline CDR1 is SGHVS and CDR2 FNYEAQ. The DNA of the CDR3 is TGTGCCAGCAGCTTAGAGGGACAGGTCGGTGCGCAGTATTTT. Protein product: CASSLEGQVGAQYF.

The chain combines TRBV7-2 with TRBJ2-7, with 10 nucleotides matching TRBD2. CDR1 is SGHTA and CDR2 is FQGNSA in the germline V gene. This CDR3 comprises 16 residues. Trimming cost V 2 bases and J 7 bases; bases outside gene matches: 11. Here the CDR3 DNA reads TGTGCCAGCAGCTTATCCAGCGGGAGGGCCATTGGGGAGCAGTACTTC. It encodes CASSLSSGRAIGEQYF. The whole variable domain, filled in from reference TRBV7-2 and TRBJ2-7, reads GAGVSQSPSNKVTEKGKDVELRCDPISGHTALYWYRQSLGQGLEFLIYFQGNSAPDKSGLPSDRFSAERTGGSVSTLTIQRTQQEDSAVYLCASSLSSGRAIGEQYFGPGTRLTVT.

The genes are TRBV30 and TRBJ1-5; tentative D call: TRBD1 (6 bases). The CDR3 has 14 amino acids. V lost 3 bases and J 7 bases, leaving 16 bases between the germline ends. Germline loops: CDR1 GTSNPN, CDR2 SVGIG (reference sequence). For the CDR3, the DNA is TGTGCCTGGAGGCCACAGGGTACAGGGCAGCCCCAGCATTTT. Its protein product is CAWRPQGTGQPQHF.

In this sample, this clone turned up once. J is TRBJ1-1 and V is TRBV7-9, with 7 bases that match TRBD1. CDR3 length: 13 amino acids. The trim removed 8 bases at V and 9 bases at J, leaving 12 bases unmatched. Germline lookup yields CDR1 SEHNR and CDR2 FQNEAQ (reference sequence). The DNA of the CDR3 is TGTGCCAGCGGCGACAGGGCCACTTATCAAGCTTTCTTT. Its protein product is CASGDRATYQAFF.

V usage is TRBV28 and J usage is TRBJ2-7; TRBD2 matches 9 bases. After removal of 5 bases from V and 0 bases from J, the junction contained 2 bases not matched to a gene. The CDR3 is made up of 14 amino acids. CDR1 MDHEN and CDR2 SYDVKM come from the germline V gene. Written as DNA, the CDR3 is TGTGCCAGCAGTCTTAGCGGGAGCTCCTACGAGCAGTACTTC. As protein: CASSLSGSSYEQYF.

This clone appeared a few times. The V call is TRBV28, the J call TRBJ2-7; D not certain. Germline V gives CDR1 MDHEN, CDR2 SYDVKM. Trimming removed 2 bases at V and 3 bases at J, with 5 bases between. This CDR3 contains 12 residues. This CDR3 is CASSLPGYEQYF. CDR3 nucleotide sequence: TGTGCCAGCAGTTTACCAGGCTACGAGCAGTACTTC.

This clone showed up just a few times. The V call is TRBV27, the J call TRBJ1-2; D may be TRBD1 (5 bases). Per germline, CDR1 MNHEY and CDR2 SMNVEV (reference sequence). The CDR3 loop spans 13 amino acids. The V gene lost 3 bases and the J gene lost 4 bases, with 9 bases spanning the gap. The CDR3 reads CASSFQGGYGYTF. For the CDR3, the DNA is TGTGCCAGCAGTTTTCAGGGCGGCTATGGCTACACCTTC.

The V and J genes are TRBV29-1 and TRBJ1-2, with 9 bases aligning to TRBD1. The CDR3 has 16 residues. Germline lookup yields CDR1 SQVTM and CDR2 ANQGSEA. V lost 0 bases and J lost 2; bases outside the gene matches: 7. CDR3 bases: TGCAGCGTTGAAGATCCTACAGGGGGCGTAAACTATGGCTACACCTTC. It yields the protein CSVEDPTGGVNYGYTF. Full variable domain (rest looked up from reference TRBV29-1 and TRBJ1-2): SAVISQKPSRDICQRGTSLTIQCQVDSQVTMMFWYRQQPGQSLTLIATANQGSEATYESGFVIDKFPISRPNLTFSTLTVSNMSPEDSSIYLCSVEDPTGGVNYGYTFGSGTRLTVV.

This chain joins TRBV7-8 and TRBJ1-5; maybe TRBD1 (5 bases). This CDR3 contains 17 residues. Between the trimmed V and J ends, which lost 2 bases and 0 bases, there was a span of 14 bases. Germline V CDR1 and CDR2: SGHVS, FQNEAQ. The CDR3 nucleotides are TGTGCCAGCAGCTTACAGGGCAACCGTTATAGCAATCAGCCCCAGCATTTT. Translation gives CASSLQGNRYSNQPQHF.

V gene TRBV7-6 combines with J gene TRBJ2-6; a possible D gene is TRBD1 (6 bases). The germline V gene encodes CDR1 SGHVS and CDR2 FNYEAQ. Trimming cost V 0 bases and J 0 bases, with 6 bases left between them. This CDR3 contains 16 residues. CDR3 sequence reads: CASSLAGGSGANVLTF. For the CDR3, the DNA is TGTGCCAGCAGCTTAGCAGGGGGCTCTGGGGCCAACGTCCTGACTTTC. The whole variable domain, remainder taken from reference TRBV7-6 and TRBJ2-6, is GAGVSQSPRYKVTKRGQDVALRCDPISGHVSLYWYRQALGQGPEFLTYFNYEAQQDKSGLPNDRFSAERPEGSISTLTIQRTEQRDSAMYRCASSLAGGSGANVLTFGAGSRLTVL.

CDR3: CASSLEQTSGATDTQYF. The CDR3 DNA is TGTGCCAGCAGCCTCGAACAGACTAGCGGGGCTACAGATACGCAGTATTTT. This chain joins TRBV7-9 and TRBJ2-3; 11 bases are a match to TRBD2. V dropped 5 bases and J dropped 3; count of bases not matched to a gene: 10. CDR3 length equals 17 residues. The germline V gene has CDR1 SEHNR and CDR2 FQNEAQ (reference sequence).

The rearrangement joins TRBV27 to TRBJ1-2, with 7 bases aligning to TRBD1. Germline V gene data show CDR1 as MNHEY and CDR2 as SMNVEV (reference sequence). This CDR3 is 13 amino acids long. Germline trimming cut 4 bases from V and 8 bases from J; bases unmatched to any gene: 7. Here the CDR3 DNA reads TGTGCCAGCAGTTCAAACAGGGGCGGGGGCTACACCTTC. Translating gives CASSSNRGGGYTF.

The chain recombines TRBV28 with TRBJ2-7; 11 nucleotides align to TRBD1. Germline trimming cut 6 bases from V and 5 bases from J; bases unmatched to any gene: 12. The CDR3 covers 16 residues. CDR1 MDHEN and CDR2 SYDVKM come from the germline V gene. CDR3 protein: CASRQFPGTGGHEQYF. As DNA, the CDR3 is TGTGCCAGCAGACAGTTTCCCGGGACAGGGGGGCACGAGCAGTACTTC.

This chain connects TRBV27 to TRBJ2-1; no clear D gene. The CDR3 sequence is 14 residues long. The germline V gene has CDR1 MNHEY and CDR2 SMNVEV (reference sequence). V dropped 5 bases and J dropped 6 bases, with 14 bases sitting between them. CDR3 DNA sequence: TGTGCCAGCAGTCCATCTAGATCCGGCAATGAGCAGTTCTTC. It is translated as CASSPSRSGNEQFF.

V gene TRBV7-2 combines with J gene TRBJ2-7; TRBD2 agrees at 8 bases. V lost 3 bases to trimming and J lost 1 base; unmatched junction nucleotides: 14. From germline, CDR1 is SGHTA and CDR2 FQGNSA. The CDR3 is 18 residues long. The CDR3 reads CASSFGLGAGVWSYEQYF. In DNA, the CDR3 is TGTGCCAGCAGCTTTGGGCTCGGAGCGGGAGTTTGGTCCTACGAGCAGTACTTC.

The chain couples TRBV9 to TRBJ1-3; D gene unclear. The length of the CDR3 is 16 residues. Germline CDR1 SGDLS, CDR2 YYNGEE. V was shortened by 4 bases and J by 0 bases, with 14 bases between the two germline ends. CDR3 nucleotides: TGTGCCAGCAGCCCCCTCCCCGGGAGCTCTGGAAACACCATATATTTT. The encoded protein is CASSPLPGSSGNTIYF.

The chain links TRBV9 to TRBJ1-4; TRBD1 aligns across 9 bases. In germline, CDR1 is SGDLS, CDR2 YYNGEE. The CDR3 is 15 residues long. V lost 3 bases to trimming and J lost 7 bases; unmatched junction nucleotides: 7. The CDR3 bases are TGTGCCAGCAGCGGGACAGGGGTCAACGGTGAAAAACTGTTTTTT. It translates to CASSGTGVNGEKLFF.

A few counts support this clone. This rearrangement joins TRBV28 to TRBJ2-7; the match to TRBD1 covers 7 bases. Germline CDR1 is MDHEN and CDR2 is SYDVKM. The J segment lost 2 bases and the V segment lost 6 bases, leaving 10 bases of the junction unmatched. The length of the CDR3 is 15 residues. The CDR3 DNA sequence: TGTGCCAGCAGCCCTCGACAGGGTTGGACCTACGAGCAGTACTTC. Its translation: CASSPRQGWTYEQYF.

The chain uses TRBV4-3 and TRBJ2-7; a possible D gene is TRBD2 (5 bases). The CDR3 totals 15 residues. Germline CDR1 reads LGHNA; CDR2 reads YSLEER. V was trimmed by 0 bases and J by 3 bases, leaving 12 bases between them. CDR3 bases: TGCGCCAGCAGCCAAGACTCGAAAGACTACTACGAGCAGTACTTC. It is translated as CASSQDSKDYYEQYF.

This rearrangement joins TRBV28 to TRBJ2-7; D ambiguous. Deletions cut 1 base from V and 3 bases from J, with 16 bases between. The CDR3 totals 16 residues. The germline V gene encodes CDR1 MDHEN and CDR2 SYDVKM. The CDR3, as DNA: TGTGCCAGCAGTTTATCATTTAGTGCCAACCTCTACGAGCAGTACTTC. Translation: CASSLSFSANLYEQYF.

This chain links TRBV4-1 with TRBJ2-4; D call uncertain. V lost 0 bases and J 1 base, leaving 19 bases between the germline ends. CDR1 and CDR2 from the germline V gene are MGHRA and YSYEKL. The CDR3 extends over 19 amino acids. The CDR3: CASSQDPRVAVGAKNIQYF. Here the CDR3 DNA reads TGCGCCAGCAGCCAAGATCCGAGAGTGGCGGTCGGGGCCAAAAACATTCAGTACTTC.

V and J are TRBV5-1 and TRBJ1-6; D remains unclear. This CDR3 has 14 residues. Germline CDR1 is SGHRS and CDR2 is YFSETQ. Deletions cut 3 bases from V and 5 bases from J, with 9 bases between. The CDR3 DNA is TGCGCCAGCAGCTCGGCGGGAGATAATTCACCCCTCCACTTT. Translation: CASSSAGDNSPLHF.